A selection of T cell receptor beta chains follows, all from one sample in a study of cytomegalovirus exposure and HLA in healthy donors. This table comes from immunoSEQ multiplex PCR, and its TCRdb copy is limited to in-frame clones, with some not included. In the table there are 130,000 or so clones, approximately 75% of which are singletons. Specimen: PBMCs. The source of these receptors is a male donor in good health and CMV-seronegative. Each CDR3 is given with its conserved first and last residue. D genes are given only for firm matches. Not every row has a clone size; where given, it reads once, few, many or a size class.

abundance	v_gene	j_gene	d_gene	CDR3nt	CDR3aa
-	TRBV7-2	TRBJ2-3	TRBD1	TGTGCCAGCAGCTTACTGGGACAGGGGTCCGCAGATACGCAGTATTTT	CASSLLGQGSADTQYF
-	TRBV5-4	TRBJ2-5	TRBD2	TGTGCCAGCAGCTTGGTCGCGGGGGTCGGTGAGAAGACCCAGTACTTC	CASSLVAGVGEKTQYF
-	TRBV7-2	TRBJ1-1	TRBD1	TGTGCCAGCAGCTCACAGGGGTCGTCCACTGAAGCTTTCTTT	CASSSQGSSTEAFF
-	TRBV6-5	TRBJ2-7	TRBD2	TGTGCCAGCAGTCCAACCGGGACTACCTACGAGCAGTACTTC	CASSPTGTTYEQYF
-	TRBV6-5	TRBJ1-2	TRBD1	TGTGCCAGCAGGACAGGGCACCGTGGCTACACCTTC	CASRTGHRGYTF
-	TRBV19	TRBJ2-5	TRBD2	TGTGCCAGTAGACCCCCAGCGGGGGGGCCTGAGACCCAGTACTTC	CASRPPAGGPETQYF
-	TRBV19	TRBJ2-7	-	TGTGCCAGTATGGGAGACAGGTCCCTTGAGCAGTACTTC	CASMGDRSLEQYF
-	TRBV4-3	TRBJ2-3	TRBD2	TGCGCCAGCAGCCAAGATTGGAGCGGGGGGACGGATACGCAGTATTTT	CASSQDWSGGTDTQYF
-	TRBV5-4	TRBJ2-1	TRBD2	TGTGCCAGCAGCCGGGGCGGGGGATACAATGAGCAGTTCTTC	CASSRGGGYNEQFF
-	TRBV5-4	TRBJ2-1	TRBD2	TGTGCCAGCAGCTTAGATCGGGGGGTATTGAGGAATGAGCAGTTCTTC	CASSLDRGVLRNEQFF
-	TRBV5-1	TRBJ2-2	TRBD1	TGCGCCACCTCCGGGACAGGGGGGATCGGGGAGCTGTTTTTT	CATSGTGGIGELFF
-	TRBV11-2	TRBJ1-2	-	TGTGCCAGCAGCTTATCTACTTCAGGGAACTATGGCTACACCTTC	CASSLSTSGNYGYTF
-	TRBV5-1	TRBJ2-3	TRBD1	TGCGCCAGCAGTACCGGGACAGGGGGGATTCTAGGCACAGATACGCAGTATTTT	CASSTGTGGILGTDTQYF
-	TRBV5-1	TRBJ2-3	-	TGCGCCAGCAGCTTGAATGCGGTTGGCACAGATACGCAGTATTTT	CASSLNAVGTDTQYF
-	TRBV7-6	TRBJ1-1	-	TGTGCCAGCAGCTTGCAGGGTGAAGGTATCACTGAAGCTTTCTTT	CASSLQGEGITEAFF
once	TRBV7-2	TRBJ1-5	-	TGTGCCAGCACCCCTGATGGGCCGCTGAATCAGCCCCAGCATTTT	CASTPDGPLNQPQHF
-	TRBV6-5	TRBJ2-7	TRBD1	TGTGCCAGCAGTCCCCAGGACAGGTTTGTCGAGCAGTACTTC	CASSPQDRFVEQYF
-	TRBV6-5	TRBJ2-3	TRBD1	TGTGCCAGCAGAAAAGACAGGGGGAAAGATACGCAGTATTTT	CASRKDRGKDTQYF
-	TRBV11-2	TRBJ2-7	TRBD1	TGTGCCAGCAGCCTAACAGGGGGCTACGAGCAGTACTTC	CASSLTGGYEQYF
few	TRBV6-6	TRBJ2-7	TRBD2	TGTGCCAGCAATAGGGGCGGGGCGGGGGAAACCTACGAGCAGTACTTC	CASNRGGAGETYEQYF
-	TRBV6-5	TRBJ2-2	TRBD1	TGTGCCAGCAGGAAACCGGGACAGGCCACCGGGGAGCTGTTTTTT	CASRKPGQATGELFF
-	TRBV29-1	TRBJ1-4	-	TGCAGCGTTGGAGCGGGGGGTGAAAAACTGTTTTTT	CSVGAGGEKLFF
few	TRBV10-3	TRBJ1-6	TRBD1	TGTGCCATCAGTGATTCAGGGGGAGCATCACCCCTCCACTTT	CAISDSGGASPLHF
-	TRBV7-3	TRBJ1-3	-	TGTGCCAGCAGCTTAGAAGGGAGTGGAAACACCATATATTTT	CASSLEGSGNTIYF
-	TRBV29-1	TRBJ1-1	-	TGCAGCGTTACCAAGGCGGGAAGGAACACTGAAGCTTTCTTT	CSVTKAGRNTEAFF
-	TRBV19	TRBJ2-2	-	TGTGCCAGTAGTACCCAAGCTACCGGGGAGCTGTTTTTT	CASSTQATGELFF
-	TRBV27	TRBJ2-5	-	TGTGCCAGCAGTTCTGACAGCTTGGAGACCCAGTACTTC	CASSSDSLETQYF
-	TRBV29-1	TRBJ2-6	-	TGCAGCGTTGAAGATTGGGCTAGCGTCAGCTCTGGGGCCAACGTCCTGACTTTC	CSVEDWASVSSGANVLTF
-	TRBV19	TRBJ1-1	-	TGTGCCAGTAGTATAGTCCCCAAACTTGAAGCTTTCTTT	CASSIVPKLEAFF
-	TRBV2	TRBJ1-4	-	TGTGCCAGCAGGCGACCGGAGGAAAAACTGTTTTTT	CASRRPEEKLFF
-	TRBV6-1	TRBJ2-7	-	TGTGCCAGCAGTGATCAGGGACAACTCGGCTACGAGCAGTACTTC	CASSDQGQLGYEQYF
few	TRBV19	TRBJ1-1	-	TGTGCCAGTAGTAGGCAGGGATCGAACACTGAAGCTTTCTTT	CASSRQGSNTEAFF
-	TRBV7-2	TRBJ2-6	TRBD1	TGTGCCAGCAGCTTAACAGGGGGCGCTGGGGCCAACGTCCTGACTTTC	CASSLTGGAGANVLTF
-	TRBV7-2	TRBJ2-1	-	TGTGCCAGCAGCTTCTACTTGGAGCAGTTCTTC	CASSFYLEQFF
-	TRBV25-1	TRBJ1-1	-	TGTGCCAGCAGTGCTTCTTGGGGAGTAAGCGCTGAAGCTTTCTTT	CASSASWGVSAEAFF
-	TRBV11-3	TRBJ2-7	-	TGTGCCAGCAGCTTATATGGGACTGGAACGCCTGCCTACGAGCAGTACTTC	CASSLYGTGTPAYEQYF
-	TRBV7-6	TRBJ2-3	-	TGTGCCAGCAGCGTAGGGCCTCGCACAGATACGCAGTATTTT	CASSVGPRTDTQYF
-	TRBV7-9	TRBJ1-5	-	TGTGCCAGCAGCTTCGCACAGGGCCCCAATCAGCCCCAGCATTTT	CASSFAQGPNQPQHF
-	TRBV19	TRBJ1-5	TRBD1	TGTGCCAGTAGTTCGGGACAGGGAATAAATCAGCCCCAGCATTTT	CASSSGQGINQPQHF
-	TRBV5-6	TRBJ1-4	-	TGTGCCAGCAGCTTGGTCGGGGGGCGCGGTGAAAAACTGTTTTTT	CASSLVGGRGEKLFF
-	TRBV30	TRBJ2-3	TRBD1	TGTGCCTCTCGGACAGGGTACACAGATACGCAGTATTTT	CASRTGYTDTQYF
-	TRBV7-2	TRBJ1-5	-	TGTGCCAGCAGCTTAACTAATCAGCCCCAGCATTTT	CASSLTNQPQHF
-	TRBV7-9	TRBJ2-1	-	TGTGCCAGCAGCTTATTTTCCGGGAGCTCCTACAATGAGCAGTTCTTC	CASSLFSGSSYNEQFF
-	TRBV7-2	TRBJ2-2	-	TGTGCCAGCAGCTTCGCCCGGTGGACCGGGGAGCTGTTTTTT	CASSFARWTGELFF
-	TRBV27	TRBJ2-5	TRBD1	TGTGCCAGCAGTTTCACAGGGGTGGAAGAGACCCAGTACTTC	CASSFTGVEETQYF
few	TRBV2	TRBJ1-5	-	TGTGCCAGCATGGGGGACACCAATCAGCCCCAGCATTTT	CASMGDTNQPQHF
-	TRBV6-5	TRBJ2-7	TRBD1	TGTGCCAGCAGTTACTCGGGGTTGGGGACAGGCGGCGAGCAGTACTTC	CASSYSGLGTGGEQYF
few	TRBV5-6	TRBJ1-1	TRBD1	TGTGCCAGCAGCGCTGGACAGGGTCGGGCTGAAGCTTTCTTT	CASSAGQGRAEAFF
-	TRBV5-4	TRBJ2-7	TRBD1	TGTGCCAGCAGCTTGGGGGGGACAGGGGTAGAGCAGTACTTC	CASSLGGTGVEQYF